Here is one TCR beta chain with its context. The sample is drawn from a study of T cell changes during pregnancy in multiple sclerosis. Using immunoSEQ multiplex PCR, the repertoire was profiled, and TCRdb retains in-frame clones only, with some absent. Counted here are about 69,000 clones, roughly nine tenths occurring once; the ten biggest clones make up around 3%. Germline CDR1 and CDR2: DFQATT and SNEGSKA (reference sequence). The CDR3 has 11 amino acids. Here the sequenced sample was peripheral blood, taken before pregnancy. The TCR sequence derives from a female donor with multiple sclerosis, enrolled in a pregnancy study. The V gene is TRBV20-1, the J gene TRBJ2-1; 10 bases align to TRBD2. CDR3 loop: CRAGGPHEQFF. The CDR3 DNA is TGCAGAGCGGGAGGGCCCCATGAGCAGTTCTTC.